Each of the 10 T cell receptor beta chains below was sequenced from the same sample in a study of shared clonotypes between healthy human individuals. Libraries were prepared by immunoSEQ multiplex PCR; TCRdb keeps only in-frame clonotypes and omits some of them. The table records some 2,500,000 clones, about 90% of them present only once. Sequencing input: naive CD4+ T cells from PBMCs. Described subset: CD45RA+ positively selected. These receptors were taken from a man aged 18 to 30 in good health. Some clones in this sample may be carry-over from other donors' samples.

The genes are TRBV19 and TRBJ2-7; D is perhaps TRBD2 (6 bases). The germline gives CDR1 LNHDA, CDR2 SQIVND (reference sequence). Trimming removed 2 bases at V and 1 base at J, with 12 bases between. This CDR3 has 15 residues. The CDR3 region has the DNA TGTGCCAGTAGTATAATCTCCAGCGGGTCCTACGAGCAGTACTTC. It encodes CASSIISSGSYEQYF.

For this clone: Other DNA sequences within the sample encode an identical CDR3. V gene TRBV5-1 combines with J gene TRBJ1-3, with D tentatively TRBD1 (6 bases). The CDR3 has 14 amino acids. V lost 0 bases, J lost 4 bases, and 8 bases lay in between. From germline, CDR1 is SGHRS and CDR2 YFSETQ. The CDR3: CASSLAGAGNTIYF. The CDR3 bases are TGCGCCAGCAGCTTGGCAGGGGCAGGAAACACCATATATTTT.

CDR3 sequence: CASSAASGRNEQFF. The CDR3 DNA reads as TGTGCCAGCAGTGCGGCTAGCGGGCGCAATGAGCAGTTCTTC. The chain uses TRBV6-4 and TRBJ2-1; TRBD2 matches 8 bases. This CDR3 has 14 amino acids. Germline assignment: CDR1 MRHNA and CDR2 SNTAGT. J was trimmed by 6 bases and V by 4 bases; bases with no gene match: 5.

As concerns this clone: Other DNA sequences in this specimen translate into the identical CDR3. This chain uses TRBV5-1 with TRBJ2-7; 7 bases line up with TRBD2. Germline loops: CDR1 SGHRS, CDR2 YFSETQ. This CDR3 is built from 13 residues. V lost 0 bases to trimming and J lost 6 bases; unmatched junction nucleotides: 3. In DNA form, the CDR3 reads TGCGCCAGCAGCTTGGCGGGACTATCCGAGCAGTACTTC. Translation gives CASSLAGLSEQYF.

The V call is TRBV5-1, the J call TRBJ1-2; weak D call: TRBD1 (6 bases). This CDR3 contains 14 residues. Germline V gene lookup returns CDR1 SGHRS and CDR2 YFSETQ. Trimming stripped 2 bases from V and 8 bases from J, with 16 bases between. The CDR3 DNA follows: TGCGCCAGCAGCTTAATACAGGGACTCAACGGCTACACCTTC. It yields the protein CASSLIQGLNGYTF. The full variable domain, completed using reference TRBV5-1 and TRBJ1-2, is KAGVTQTPRYLIKTRGQQVTLSCSPISGHRSVSWYQQTPGQGLQFLFEYFSETQRNKGNFPGRFSGRQFSNSRSEMNVSTLELGDSALYLCASSLIQGLNGYTFGSGTRLTVV.

The J gene is TRBJ2-2, the V gene TRBV5-1; the D gene is possibly TRBD2 (6 bases). Trimming pared 0 bases from V and 6 bases from J, leaving 15 bases between. The germline gives CDR1 SGHRS, CDR2 YFSETQ. The CDR3 runs to 16 residues. The CDR3 spells CASSLAMGGGAGELFF. CDR3 DNA sequence: TGCGCCAGCAGCTTGGCCATGGGAGGTGGGGCCGGGGAGCTGTTTTTT.

V usage is TRBV6-5 and J usage is TRBJ2-7; TRBD2 agrees at 8 bases. Germline CDR1 reads MNHEY; CDR2 reads SVGAGI. CDR3 length: 16 residues. The V gene end was trimmed by 4 bases and the J gene end by 2 bases; junction bases not matched to a gene: 10. As DNA, the CDR3 is TGTGCCAGCAGTTCCCGTTTTTTGCGGGGGGCCTACGAGCAGTACTTC. Its protein product is CASSSRFLRGAYEQYF.

The chain recombines TRBV11-3 with TRBJ2-2; 11 nucleotides line up with TRBD2. J gave up 4 bases and V 5 bases, and 9 bases lay outside the gene matches. Germline V gene lookup returns CDR1 SGHNT and CDR2 YENEEA. This CDR3 comprises 17 residues. The CDR3 nucleotides are TGTGCCAGCAGCGTAGGTAGCGGGAGGGCAGGCACCGGGGAGCTGTTTTTT. It translates to CASSVGSGRAGTGELFF.

Details on this clone: In this CDR3 the conserved last residue, phenylalanine or tryptophan, is missing, so a read error is likely. Because the CDR3's place on the DNA is in doubt, the DNA is left out and the CDR3 is given as listed by TCRdb. This CDR3 reads CASSAPLS. The chain has TRBV10-1 and TRBJ2-7. From germline, CDR1 is WNHNN and CDR2 SYGVQD (reference sequence). Including both end residues, the CDR3 is 8 amino acids long.

This chain connects TRBV29-1 to TRBJ2-5, with D perhaps TRBD1 (6 bases). The CDR3 consists of 13 residues. Germline V gene data show CDR1 as SQVTM and CDR2 as ANQGSEA. Trimming removed 5 bases at V and 5 bases at J, with 15 bases between. The CDR3 spells CSVNRDPGETQYF. The CDR3 DNA sequence: TGCAGCGTTAACAGGGACCCAGGGGAGACCCAGTACTTC.